This TCR beta chain was captured by sequencing in a study of shared clonotypes between healthy human individuals. Researchers divided each subset's genomic DNA evenly across several immunoSEQ plates. Profiled with immunoSEQ multiplex PCR; TCRdb holds only in-frame clones, not every one. Among 1.6 million or so clones listed, approximately 96% were seen once. Deletions cut 1 base from V and 1 base from J, with 10 bases between. This CDR3 has 16 residues. CDR1 is MGHDK, CDR2 SYGVNS, per germline. The receptor was derived from a man aged 25-45 years in good health. The V and J genes are TRBV25-1 and TRBJ2-2; possible D gene TRBD1, 5 bases. Sample: naive CD4+ T cells sorted from blood. Stated subset: CD45RA+ positively selected. The CDR3 is CASSELGQGNTGELFF. The CDR3 nucleotides read TGTGCCAGCAGTGAATTAGGGCAGGGGAACACCGGGGAGCTGTTTTTT.